The 12 T cell receptor beta chains reported below all come from one sample, sequenced in a study of shared clonotypes between healthy human individuals. Method: immunoSEQ multiplex PCR; TCRdb's copy keeps in-frame clones and lacks some. The sample has 400,000 to 600,000 clones, 79% seen once. The sequenced sample consisted of PBMCs. The source of these receptors is a woman aged 35 to 49 in good health. Some clones in this sample may be carry-over from other donors' samples.

This sequence joins TRBV6-5 and TRBJ1-1; D not certain. The germline V gene encodes CDR1 MNHEY and CDR2 SVGAGI. The CDR3 is made up of 14 amino acids. Trimming pared 5 bases from V and 1 base from J, leaving 11 bases between. DNA of the CDR3: TGTGCCAGCAGTCGAGGGCAGCCGAACACTGAAGCTTTCTTT. This gives the protein CASSRGQPNTEAFF.

The chain has TRBV6-9 and TRBJ1-2; no clear D. Germline V lookup: CDR1 MNHGY, CDR2 SVAAGI. Trimming pared 8 bases from V and 2 bases from J, leaving 9 bases between. The CDR3 runs to 12 residues. CDR3 region: CASRPPNYGYTF. CDR3 sequence (DNA): TGTGCCAGCCGCCCCCCGAACTATGGCTACACCTTC.

V gene TRBV4-1 combines with J gene TRBJ2-5; D is possibly TRBD1 or TRBD2 (5 bases each). TRBJ2-7 explains the end of the DNA better; the J call may be wrong. The CDR3 extends over 16 amino acids. Germline V CDR1 and CDR2: MGHRA, YSYEKL. The CDR3 DNA sequence: TGCGCCAGCAGCCAAGATTCGAGGGGCCAGTCCTACGAGCAGTACTTC. It is translated as CASSQDSRGQSYEQYF.

The J gene is TRBJ1-1, the V gene TRBV7-2; D might be TRBD1 (5 bases). CDR3 length equals 13 residues. Germline assignment: CDR1 SGHTA and CDR2 FQGNSA. Trimming stripped 1 base from V and 7 bases from J, with 10 bases between. DNA for the CDR3: TGTGCCAGCAGCTTAGGAGGGACCTATGAAGCTTTCTTT. Translating it yields CASSLGGTYEAFF.

The genes are TRBV9 and TRBJ2-5; D may be TRBD1 (6 bases). The CDR3 covers 16 residues. Trimming stripped 0 bases from V and 5 bases from J, with 17 bases between. Germline loops: CDR1 SGDLS, CDR2 YYNGEE. The CDR3 reads CASSVGVGGGAETQYF. CDR3 DNA: TGTGCCAGCAGCGTAGGGGTAGGTGGGGGCGCGGAGACCCAGTACTTC.

The chain employs TRBV19 and TRBJ2-2; 8 bases match TRBD2. The germline V gene has CDR1 LNHDA and CDR2 SQIVND (reference sequence). The V gene end was trimmed by 3 bases and the J gene end by 3 bases; junction bases not matched to a gene: 3. The CDR3 is 15 amino acids. The CDR3 region has the DNA TGTGCCAGTAGTATTACTAGCGGACACACCGGGGAGCTGTTTTTT. Amino acid sequence: CASSITSGHTGELFF.

The J gene is TRBJ2-4, the V gene TRBV4-1; 8 nucleotides match TRBD2. With V trimmed by 1 base and J by 0 bases, 5 bases remained unmatched. Germline V lookup: CDR1 MGHRA, CDR2 YSYEKL. The CDR3 contains 17 residues. The CDR3 DNA sequence: TGCGCCAGCAGCCAAGTTTTAGCGGGACTAGCCAAAAACATTCAGTACTTC. Amino acids: CASSQVLAGLAKNIQYF.

To note about this clone: This sequence is one base from a far larger clone and is likely a read error. The V call is TRBV28, the J call TRBJ2-7; D gene unclear. V lost 5 bases to trimming and J lost 0 bases, with 2 bases between them. The germline V gene has CDR1 MDHEN and CDR2 SYDVKM. The CDR3 is 11 residues long. The CDR3 DNA follows: TGTGCCAGCAGTAACTCCTACGAGCAGTACTTC. Its protein product is CASSNSYEQYF.

The chain has TRBV7-8 and TRBJ2-7; tentatively, D is TRBD1 (6 bases). CDR3 size: 16 residues. Per germline, CDR1 SGHVS and CDR2 FQNEAQ. With 5 bases removed from V and 3 bases from J, the gap between germline ends came to 20 bases. This CDR3 reads CASSPRRSQGIYEQYF. CDR3 nucleotide sequence: TGTGCCAGCAGCCCCCGCCGTAGCCAGGGGATCTACGAGCAGTACTTC.

For this clone: The CDR3 ends on some other residue instead of the conserved phenylalanine or tryptophan, so this is likely a read error. The chain is built from TRBV29-1 and TRBJ1-1; 8 bases are shared with TRBD1. J lost 1 base, V lost 7 bases, and 8 bases had no gene match. The CDR3 extends over 14 amino acids. Per germline, CDR1 SQVTM and CDR2 ANQGSEA. The CDR3 is CSAAGGAGNTEAFL. The CDR3 region has the DNA TGCAGCGCCGCAGGGGGCGCAGGGAACACTGAAGCTTTCCTT.

The chain carries TRBV25-1 and TRBJ1-4; 9 bases are shared with TRBD1. V shed 6 bases, J shed 8 bases, and the junction held 4 bases outside the gene matches. The CDR3 consists of 13 residues. The V gene's germline CDR1 is MGHDK and CDR2 SYGVNS. CDR3 protein: CASRGQGREKLFF. The CDR3 DNA follows: TGTGCCAGCAGGGGACAGGGAAGGGAAAAACTGTTTTTT.

Comments on this clone: A much larger clone sits a single nucleotide away, making a read error possible. The V gene is TRBV7-3, the J gene TRBJ2-3; tentatively, D is TRBD1 (5 bases). This CDR3 has 12 amino acids. Trimming cost V 6 bases and J 4 bases, with 8 bases left between them. Germline V CDR1 and CDR2: SGHTA, FQGTGA. Written as DNA, the CDR3 is TGTGCCAGCAGTCAAGGGGCAGATACGCAGTATTTT. Its translation: CASSQGADTQYF. The variable domain in full, completed from reference TRBV7-3 and TRBJ2-3, reads GAGVSQTPSNKVTEKGKYVELRCDPISGHTALYWYRQSLGQGPEFLIYFQGTGAADDSGLPNDRFFAVRPEGSVSTLKIQRTERGDSAVYLCASSQGADTQYFGPGTRLTVL.